This T cell receptor beta chain was captured in a study of shared clonotypes between healthy human individuals. Generated by immunoSEQ multiplex PCR, the TCRdb table keeps only in-frame clones and is missing some. Among roughly 1,500,000 clones listed, 98% were seen once. The CDR3 sequence is 18 residues long. CDR1 and CDR2 (germline): SGHAT, FQNNGV. Trimming took 1 base from V and 4 from J; bases not matched to a gene: 11. Specimen: naive CD4+ T cells sorted from blood. Subset here: CD45RA+ positively selected. J is TRBJ2-5 and V is TRBV11-2; 11 bases are shared with TRBD2. The clonotype comes from a man under 40 in good health. Written as DNA, the CDR3 is TGTGCCAGCAGCTTAGGGCTAGCGGGAGGTAGCGGGGTAGAGACCCAGTACTTC. Its protein product is CASSLGLAGGSGVETQYF.